These T cell receptor beta chains were read from a single sample in a study of blood T cell repertoires in COVID-19. Clones were read by immunoSEQ multiplex PCR, and TCRdb kept only the in-frame ones, dropping some. The data hold 200,000 to 250,000 clones, with around 80% observed a single time. The sequencing input was peripheral blood. Receptors were obtained from a middle-aged woman who had recovered from COVID-19. Each CDR3 is given with its conserved first and last residue. D genes are given only for firm matches. Clone size, where shown, is once, few, many, or a class for clones that have expanded.

cdr3_nt cdr3_aa v_call d_call clone_size j_call
TGTGCCAGCAGTTTAGCGGGCAGGGGCGGGTACGAGCAGTACTTC CASSLAGRGGYEQYF TRBV27 NA NA TRBJ2-7
TGTGCCAGCAGTTACTCAGGGGATAGCAATCAGCCCCAGCATTTT CASSYSGDSNQPQHF TRBV6-5 NA NA TRBJ1-5
TGTGCCAGCAGCTTAGGGGGACAGGGCGTTTTCTTT CASSLGGQGVFF TRBV7-9 TRBD1 NA TRBJ1-1
TGCGCCAGCAGCCAAGCCCTGAGGATTTGGGGGGGCGGAGATACGCAGTATTTT CASSQALRIWGGGDTQYF TRBV4-3 NA NA TRBJ2-3
TGTGCCAGCAGCCTCTGGACAGGGGATGGCTACACCTTC CASSLWTGDGYTF TRBV4-2 TRBD1 few TRBJ1-2
TGTGCCAGCAGTTTCGCGGGGGCCAGCACCGGGGAGCTGTTTTTT CASSFAGASTGELFF TRBV27 NA NA TRBJ2-2
TGCGCCAGCAGCGGCGAGGCGCGTAGCGGCACAGATACGCAGTATTTT CASSGEARSGTDTQYF TRBV4-1 NA NA TRBJ2-3
TGTGCCAGCAGCCAGGGGGCAGGAACCGGGGAGCTGTTTTTT CASSQGAGTGELFF TRBV3-1/TRBV3-2 NA few TRBJ2-2
TGCGCCAGCAGCTTGGGCGGGGGGGGGCCGATGGATACGCAGTATTTT CASSLGGGGPMDTQYF TRBV5-1 TRBD2 NA TRBJ2-3
TGTGCCAGCAGCCCCGGCGGGACCTCTGCCCCTTCTAATTCACCCCTCCACTTT CASSPGGTSAPSNSPLHF TRBV5-6 NA NA TRBJ1-6
TGTGCCAGCTCAGAGGCCCGGGGGGCCGGGGGGAATGAGCAGTTCTTC CASSEARGAGGNEQFF TRBV18 NA NA TRBJ2-1
TGTGCCAGCAGCTTAGGACAGGGGGGGATCGATGAGCAGTTCTTC CASSLGQGGIDEQFF TRBV7-9 TRBD1 few TRBJ2-1
TGTGCCAGCAGACACGGACAGGGCTATGAAAAACTGTTTTTT CASRHGQGYEKLFF TRBV6-6 TRBD1 few TRBJ1-4
TGTGCCAGCAGTAAGAACGGGCAAGAGACCCAGTACTTC CASSKNGQETQYF TRBV5-8 NA NA TRBJ2-5
TGCAGTGCTGGTGGGGTAGGGGGCTACGAGCAGTACTTC CSAGGVGGYEQYF TRBV20-1 NA NA TRBJ2-7
TGTGCCAGCAGCAGTAGCGGGGGGGCCATAGATACGCAGTATTTT CASSSSGGAIDTQYF TRBV5-4 TRBD2 NA TRBJ2-3
TGTGCCAGTAATACCGCTACAGGGGGCGCGGGAAACACCATATATTTT CASNTATGGAGNTIYF TRBV19 TRBD1 NA TRBJ1-3
TGCGCCAGCAGCCCTAGGACTAGCGGGGGGCCTAGCTCCTACGAGCAGTACTTC CASSPRTSGGPSSYEQYF TRBV5-1 TRBD2 NA TRBJ2-7
TGTGCCAGCAGCCCCGTGGGGGGAAGTTCACCCCTCCACTTT CASSPVGGSSPLHF TRBV6-5 NA NA TRBJ1-6
TGTGCCAGCTCAATTCTAGCGATGACAGAGAGATCGAACACTGAAGCTTTCTTT CASSILAMTERSNTEAFF TRBV18 NA NA TRBJ1-1
TGTGCCAGCAGTGAACGGTGGGACAGGGCCGCTTTCTTT CASSERWDRAAFF TRBV2 TRBD1 NA TRBJ1-1
TGTGCCAGCAGCTTAACCGGAACAGGGGGAAACACCATATATTTT CASSLTGTGGNTIYF TRBV7-8 NA few TRBJ1-3
TGTGCCAGCAGCCTCATAGCGGGGGCCCAAGAGACCCAGTACTTC CASSLIAGAQETQYF TRBV4-2 TRBD2 NA TRBJ2-5
TGTGCCAGCAGTCCTTGGACACAAACCTACGAGCAGTACTTC CASSPWTQTYEQYF TRBV2 NA NA TRBJ2-7
TGTGCCAGCAGCCCCGATTTAACGCTAGCGGGGGATTTGATAAATGAGCAGTTCTTC CASSPDLTLAGDLINEQFF TRBV13 TRBD2 NA TRBJ2-1
TGTGCCAGCAGCTCCGCCCGCGGGCAGTACTTC CASSSARGQYF TRBV7-6 NA NA TRBJ2-7
TGTGCCAGCAGTGGAGCCTCAGGGGCAGATACGCAGTATTTT CASSGASGADTQYF TRBV6-1 NA once TRBJ2-3
TGCGCCAGCAGCCAAGAACTAGCGGGGGGGCCAAATACGCAGTATTTT CASSQELAGGPNTQYF TRBV4-3 TRBD2 few TRBJ2-3
TGTGCCGGAAGACTAGCGGGGGGCCCGATGAGCACAGATACGCAGTATTTT CAGRLAGGPMSTDTQYF TRBV2 TRBD2 NA TRBJ2-3
TGTGCCAGTAGTGGGGGGGTTGAGCAGTTCTTC CASSGGVEQFF TRBV19 TRBD2 NA TRBJ2-1
TGCAGCGTTGAATTAGTTCTCAAGAATGAGCAGTTCTTC CSVELVLKNEQFF TRBV29-1 NA few TRBJ2-1
TGTGCCAGCAGCCAAGATCCGAGTTCCTATGGCTACACCTTC CASSQDPSSYGYTF TRBV3-1/TRBV3-2 NA NA TRBJ1-2